These T cell receptor beta chains were read from a single sample in a study of OX40 agonist ivuxolimab in advanced cancers. Data came from immunoSEQ multiplex PCR; TCRdb stores just in-frame clones and leaves some out. The sample includes under 85,000 clones, more than 70% of them seen just once. Sample: CD4+ or CD8+ T cells sorted from blood, taken in a trial of the OX40 agonist ivuxolimab. The receptors come from an adult with an advanced solid tumor such as melanoma, head and neck, liver or kidney cancer. The CDR3 runs from the conserved cysteine through the conserved F or W. Each record gives: V gene, J gene, D gene, clone size, CDR3 DNA, CDR3 protein. A D gene is named only where the DNA matches it firmly. Expanded clones are given a class, and other clones once, few, many or no size at all.

>TRBV14|TRBJ2-1|NA|NA
TGTGCCAGCAGCCAAATATCGAGTAAGCAGTTCTTC
CASSQISSKQFF
>TRBV18|TRBJ2-7|NA|NA
TGTGCCAGCTCCCCCGGGGGTAGCAACGACGAGCAGTACTTC
CASSPGGSNDEQYF
>TRBV4-1|TRBJ2-3|TRBD2|once
TGCGCCAGCAGCCAAGTCGAGACGACCCGCGGGGGGGATACAGATACGCAGTATTTT
CASSQVETTRGGDTDTQYF
>TRBV2|TRBJ2-1|TRBD1|NA
TGTGCCAGCGGTATGGGACAGGGGTGGAATGAGCAGTTCTTC
CASGMGQGWNEQFF
>TRBV5-1|TRBJ1-6|NA|NA
TGCGCCAGCAGCTTGGATGGCAGGGGAGGTTCACCCCTCCACTTT
CASSLDGRGGSPLHF
>TRBV29-1|TRBJ1-1|NA|NA
TGCAGCGTTGAGTCGTATGGGGCGAACACTGAAGCTTTCTTT
CSVESYGANTEAFF
>TRBV14|TRBJ1-6|NA|few
TGTGCCAGCAGCCAAGAGAGGAAGACACCCCTCCACTTT
CASSQERKTPLHF
>TRBV6-1|TRBJ1-1|TRBD1|NA
TGTGCCAGCAGCCGGACAGGGACAACTGAAGCTTTCTTT
CASSRTGTTEAFF
>TRBV7-8|TRBJ2-1|TRBD1|NA
TGTGCCAGCAGCCTCGGACAGGGGAGGGATGAGCAGTTCTTC
CASSLGQGRDEQFF
>TRBV5-4|TRBJ2-3|NA|NA
TGTGCCAGCAGCTTGGACTGGTGGTCAGATACGCAGTATTTT
CASSLDWWSDTQYF
>TRBV5-4|TRBJ1-2|NA|NA
TGTGCCAGCAGCCAGGACGGCTATGGCTACACCTTC
CASSQDGYGYTF
>TRBV12-5|TRBJ2-7|TRBD2|NA
TGTGCTAGTGGTTTGGTACCCCTAGCGGGGCGCCCGGGTGAGCAGTACTTC
CASGLVPLAGRPGEQYF
>TRBV25-1|TRBJ1-2|TRBD1|NA
TGTGCCAGCACCCCGACAGGGAACTATGGCTACACCTTC
CASTPTGNYGYTF
>TRBV5-5|TRBJ2-1|NA|NA
TGTGCCAGCAGCCGATTAGGGCAAGGAGGCAATGAGCAGTTCTTC
CASSRLGQGGNEQFF
>TRBV28|TRBJ1-2|TRBD1|NA
TGTGCCAGCAACCTACAGGGGGACTATGGCTACACCTTC
CASNLQGDYGYTF
>TRBV18|TRBJ1-2|NA|NA
TGTGCCAGCTCAAGTGACGGGGGGGGACTCTATGGCTACACCTTC
CASSSDGGGLYGYTF
>TRBV5-1|TRBJ2-3|NA|NA
TGCGCCAGCAGCTTGCAGCACCCCAGCACAGATACGCAGTATTTT
CASSLQHPSTDTQYF
>TRBV2|TRBJ1-1|NA|NA
TGTGCCAGCAGTGATCGGGGGTACACTGAAGCTTTCTTT
CASSDRGYTEAFF
>TRBV29-1|TRBJ1-1|NA|few
TGCAGCATACAGGGTTCGATGAACACTGAAGCTTTCTTT
CSIQGSMNTEAFF
>TRBV5-1|TRBJ2-3|NA|NA
TGCGCCAGCAGCTTGGGGGCTCAGAGGGATACGCAGTATTTT
CASSLGAQRDTQYF
>TRBV18|TRBJ2-7|NA|NA
TGTGCCAGCTCACCAGTCCTCTACGAGCAGTACTTC
CASSPVLYEQYF
>TRBV2|TRBJ2-3|TRBD1|NA
TGTGCCAGCGGCTTTAGGACAGGCCCTAGCACAGATACGCAGTATTTT
CASGFRTGPSTDTQYF
>TRBV2|TRBJ1-2|TRBD1|NA
TGTGCCAGCACAGAATTCGGACAGGCGGCCTATGGCTACACCTTC
CASTEFGQAAYGYTF
>TRBV6-5|TRBJ1-2|NA|NA
TGTGCCAGCAGTTACTCGACGTCAGACTATGGCTACACCTTC
CASSYSTSDYGYTF
>TRBV11-2|TRBJ2-7|NA|NA
TGTGCCAGCAGCTCAGTCAGGGCCTACGAGCAGTACTTC
CASSSVRAYEQYF
>TRBV7-6|TRBJ1-1|NA|NA
TGTGCCAGCAGCTTAGTAGATAGGGGCACTGAAGCTTTCTTT
CASSLVDRGTEAFF
>TRBV7-9|TRBJ1-6|TRBD1|NA
TGTGCCAGCAGCTTGTCCGGACAGGGTAATGGGAATTCACCCCTCCACTTT
CASSLSGQGNGNSPLHF
>TRBV18|TRBJ2-3|NA|NA
TGTGCCAGCTCACCAGAGGGGTCACGCAGAGGTTTT
CASSPEGSRRGF
>TRBV7-6|TRBJ1-1|NA|NA
TGTGCCAGCAGCTTCCAGACGAACACTGAAGCTTTCTTT
CASSFQTNTEAFF
>TRBV6-6|TRBJ1-6|NA|NA
TGTGCCAGCAGACCCCCACAGGGATTCGGTTCACCCCTCCACTTT
CASRPPQGFGSPLHF
>TRBV19|TRBJ2-7|NA|NA
TGTGCCAGTAGTGATGGTGGGGTTGGGACTCGGCAGTACTTC
CASSDGGVGTRQYF
>TRBV5-1|TRBJ1-5|NA|NA
TGCGCCAGCAGCTTGGGAGGTGTGGGGCAGCCCCAGCATTTT
CASSLGGVGQPQHF
>TRBV7-9|TRBJ2-3|NA|NA
TGTGCCAGCAGCTTAGACAGCACAGATACGCAGTATTTT
CASSLDSTDTQYF
>TRBV10-3|TRBJ1-1|TRBD1|NA
TGTGCCATCAGTCCGGGACAGATGAACACTGAAGCTTTCTTT
CAISPGQMNTEAFF
>TRBV5-6|TRBJ1-1|NA|once
TGTGCCAGCAGCTTGATTACAGACTTCTTCATGAACACTGAAGCTTTCTTT
CASSLITDFFMNTEAFF
>TRBV4-1|TRBJ1-4|NA|NA
TGCGCCAGCAGCCCGAGGGGGTGGGATGAAAAACTGTTTTTT
CASSPRGWDEKLFF
>TRBV5-8|TRBJ1-1|NA|NA
TGTGCCCCGATGTCCGGGGGTTTCTTT
CAPMSGGFF
>TRBV7-9|TRBJ2-5|TRBD2|NA
TGTGCCAGCAGCTTAAGCGCGGGAGGGCAAGAGACCCAGTACTTC
CASSLSAGGQETQYF
>TRBV5-1|TRBJ2-1|NA|NA
TGCGCCAGCAGCCTGGATCGAAGCTCCTACAATGAGCAGTTCTTC
CASSLDRSSYNEQFF
>TRBV11-2|TRBJ2-6|NA|once
TGTGCCAGCAGCTTAGAGGGGTACGAGGCCAACGTCCTGACTTTC
CASSLEGYEANVLTF
>TRBV6-1|TRBJ2-2|NA|once
TGTGCCAGCAGTTGGGGGCCTTCTAGCACCGGGGAGCTGTTTTTT
CASSWGPSSTGELFF
>TRBV11-2|TRBJ1-1|NA|NA
TGTGCCAGCAGCTTAGCTCGTGTGAACACTGAAGCTTTCTTT
CASSLARVNTEAFF
>TRBV6-1|TRBJ1-2|NA|NA
TGTGCCAGCAGTGAAGCGGCCAGGGTCCGTGGTGGCTACACCTTC
CASSEAARVRGGYTF
>TRBV28|TRBJ1-5|NA|NA
TGTGCCAGCAGTGTCGGCGGTTTTTTGGAACAGCCCCAGCATTTT
CASSVGGFLEQPQHF
>TRBV6-6|TRBJ2-5|TRBD2|NA
TGTGCCAGCAGTGGAGCGGGGGGAGAGACCCAGTACTTC
CASSGAGGETQYF
>TRBV5-5|TRBJ1-5|TRBD1|few
TGTGCCAGCAGCCGGGGAGACAGGGACAATCAGCCCCAGCATTTT
CASSRGDRDNQPQHF
>TRBV30|TRBJ1-2|NA|NA
TGTGCCTGGAGAGGGTTTGATGGCTACACCTTC
CAWRGFDGYTF
>TRBV5-1|TRBJ2-3|TRBD2|NA
TGCGCCAGCAGCTTGGCAGCGGGACTAGGTACAGATACGCAGTATTTT
CASSLAAGLGTDTQYF
>TRBV9|TRBJ2-5|TRBD2|NA
TGTGCCAGCAGCTTTAGTAGCGGGGGGGCAGAGACCCAGTACTTC
CASSFSSGGAETQYF
>TRBV10-1|TRBJ1-5|TRBD1|NA
TGCGCCAGCAGAAGAGGACAGGGGAATCAGCCCCAGCATTTT
CASRRGQGNQPQHF
>TRBV4-1|TRBJ2-5|TRBD2|NA
TGCGCCAGCAGCCAACCCACTCCTAGCGGGGGAAAGGAGACCCAGTACTTC
CASSQPTPSGGKETQYF
>TRBV5-1|TRBJ1-1|NA|NA
TGCGCCAGCAGCTTGGCAGCTTCCACTGAAGCTTTCTTT
CASSLAASTEAFF
>TRBV5-4|TRBJ1-1|TRBD1|NA
TGTGCCAGCAGCCCAGGACAGGGGTTTAACACTGAAGCTTTCTTT
CASSPGQGFNTEAFF
>TRBV7-2|TRBJ1-5|NA|once
TGTGCCAGCAGCCATTATGGTCAGCCCCAGCATTTT
CASSHYGQPQHF
>TRBV5-1|TRBJ1-2|NA|NA
TGCGCCAGCAGCTTGGGGACAGCGTACTATGGCTACACCTTC
CASSLGTAYYGYTF
>TRBV4-1|TRBJ1-1|NA|once
TGCGCCAGCAGCCAAGATCCCAGAGGCCCTGAAGCTTTCTTT
CASSQDPRGPEAFF